Listed below are T cell receptor beta chains from one sample, sequenced in a study of TIL therapy for anti-PD-1-resistant metastatic lung cancer. Clones were sequenced by immunoSEQ multiplex PCR, and TCRdb holds only the in-frame ones, with some missing. The table records 25,000 to 30,000 clones, roughly 72% of them present only once. Sequencing used tumor tissue, obtained at baseline. All receptors come from a person aged 30 to 80 with non-small cell lung cancer. Each CDR3 is given with its conserved first and last residue. Fields, in order: CDR3 protein, J gene, V gene.

cdr3_aa: CASSLRGGTGELFF
j_call: TRBJ2-2
v_call: TRBV14

cdr3_aa: CASSLGVGWGSYNEQFF
j_call: TRBJ2-1
v_call: TRBV7-7

cdr3_aa: CASSQNSGGSGANVLTF
j_call: TRBJ2-6
v_call: TRBV18

cdr3_aa: CASSIGTGYTQYF
j_call: TRBJ2-3
v_call: TRBV19

cdr3_aa: CASSPQDSYNSPLHF
j_call: TRBJ1-6
v_call: TRBV18

cdr3_aa: CASSEGTALNQPQHF
j_call: TRBJ1-5
v_call: TRBV2

cdr3_aa: CASSYLPLGVSYEQYF
j_call: TRBJ2-7
v_call: TRBV7-9

cdr3_aa: CASSQDLAGGQDTQYF
j_call: TRBJ2-3
v_call: TRBV4-3

cdr3_aa: CASSPWTGTYEQYF
j_call: TRBJ2-7
v_call: TRBV5-5

cdr3_aa: CASSLWGTDTQYF
j_call: TRBJ2-3
v_call: TRBV9

cdr3_aa: CAWSIEDTQYF
j_call: TRBJ2-3
v_call: TRBV30

cdr3_aa: CASSPSGVGLGHIGQFF
j_call: TRBJ2-1
v_call: TRBV19

cdr3_aa: CASSEDRVNYGYTF
j_call: TRBJ1-2
v_call: TRBV2

cdr3_aa: CASSFWGLQETQYF
j_call: TRBJ2-5
v_call: TRBV5-4

cdr3_aa: CASSEGGLNYGYTF
j_call: TRBJ1-2
v_call: TRBV2

cdr3_aa: CASSLTGGYTDTQYF
j_call: TRBJ2-3
v_call: TRBV7-7

cdr3_aa: CASSLSPSYSTDTQYF
j_call: TRBJ2-3
v_call: TRBV7-3

cdr3_aa: CASGNTAYYGYTF
j_call: TRBJ1-2
v_call: TRBV6-1

cdr3_aa: CASSLARGQRGYTF
j_call: TRBJ1-2
v_call: TRBV5-5

cdr3_aa: CASSPLRWDTEAFF
j_call: TRBJ1-1
v_call: TRBV18

cdr3_aa: CASSGNLGGLHAEQFF
j_call: TRBJ2-1
v_call: TRBV9

cdr3_aa: CASSLVSRGVGELFF
j_call: TRBJ2-2
v_call: TRBV7-2

cdr3_aa: CASSLGPEEGYEQYF
j_call: TRBJ2-7
v_call: TRBV4-3

cdr3_aa: CASSPTGRELFF
j_call: TRBJ1-4
v_call: TRBV18

cdr3_aa: CASSLGPSAGLPEAFF
j_call: TRBJ1-1
v_call: TRBV7-9

cdr3_aa: CASSPRGGLYEQYF
j_call: TRBJ2-7
v_call: TRBV7-9

cdr3_aa: CASSLVGETQYF
j_call: TRBJ2-5
v_call: TRBV5-1

cdr3_aa: CASTSTGTYEQYF
j_call: TRBJ2-7
v_call: TRBV5-4

cdr3_aa: CASSYGGTSQETQYF
j_call: TRBJ2-5
v_call: TRBV6-6

cdr3_aa: CAISHPPRADTQYF
j_call: TRBJ2-3
v_call: TRBV10-3

cdr3_aa: CASSLAEWSGGPPPGELFF
j_call: TRBJ2-2
v_call: TRBV7-8

cdr3_aa: CASSSRAEGQPQHF
j_call: TRBJ1-5
v_call: TRBV27

cdr3_aa: CAINEGRTQSNEQFF
j_call: TRBJ2-1
v_call: TRBV10-3

cdr3_aa: CASSVLGQGAFEKLFF
j_call: TRBJ1-4
v_call: TRBV6-1

cdr3_aa: CASSFGDSGNTIYF
j_call: TRBJ1-3
v_call: TRBV2

cdr3_aa: CASSLSGGNTGELFF
j_call: TRBJ2-2
v_call: TRBV27

cdr3_aa: CASTGAAYEQYF
j_call: TRBJ2-7
v_call: TRBV2

cdr3_aa: CASSQGHGASTEAFF
j_call: TRBJ1-1
v_call: TRBV4-1

cdr3_aa: CASSPDQTNTGELFF
j_call: TRBJ2-2
v_call: TRBV5-1

cdr3_aa: CASSFIGDVASGGYGTQYF
j_call: TRBJ2-5
v_call: TRBV5-6

cdr3_aa: CASSPRQGWVYGYTF
j_call: TRBJ1-2
v_call: TRBV7-2

cdr3_aa: CASSPTSGVQETQYF
j_call: TRBJ2-5
v_call: TRBV5-6

cdr3_aa: CASSVVAGVQDTQYF
j_call: TRBJ2-3
v_call: TRBV9

cdr3_aa: CASSLGGIKYF
j_call: TRBJ2-5
v_call: TRBV7-6

cdr3_aa: CASSPAGGNQPQHF
j_call: TRBJ1-5
v_call: TRBV7-6

cdr3_aa: CASSGTGAGTDTQYF
j_call: TRBJ2-3
v_call: TRBV7-9